This entry lists 23 T cell receptor beta chains sequenced from one sample in a study of T cell changes during pregnancy in multiple sclerosis. Some clones are missing from TCRdb's copy, which holds only in-frame ones; the method was immunoSEQ multiplex PCR. The sample records over 85,000 clones, about nine tenths being singletons. This sample comprised peripheral blood, obtained after pregnancy. The receptors originated from a female donor in good health, enrolled as a control in a pregnancy study.

The CDR3 DNA is TGTGCCAGCAGCCCACAGAACACCGGGGAGCTGTTTTTT. It codes for CASSPQNTGELFF. V gene TRBV6-6 combines with J gene TRBJ2-2; D remains ambiguous. The ends were cut back, 6 bases at V and 1 base at J, with 6 bases in the middle. CDR1 and CDR2 from the germline V gene are MNHNY and SVGAGI (reference sequence). The CDR3 length is 13 residues.

The V call is TRBV7-6, the J call TRBJ1-5; possible D gene TRBD1, 6 bases. Germline lookup yields CDR1 SGHVS and CDR2 FNYEAQ. The CDR3 sequence is 14 residues long. The V and J ends lost 7 bases and 6 bases respectively, with 16 bases between them. The CDR3 reads CASTLVQQGQPQHF. The CDR3 coding sequence is TGTGCCAGCACGCTGGTCCAACAGGGTCAGCCCCAGCATTTT.

This clone is a singleton in its sample. Other DNA sequences in this sample translate to the same CDR3. This chain uses TRBV7-2 with TRBJ1-2; TRBD1 might be the D (6 bases). The V and J ends lost 0 bases and 2 bases respectively, with 13 bases between them. This CDR3 has 16 residues. CDR1 and CDR2 from the germline V gene are SGHTA and FQGNSA. The CDR3 region has the DNA TGTGCCAGCAGCTTAGCGAGCAGGGGACGGAACTATGGCTACACCTTC. This gives the protein CASSLASRGRNYGYTF.

This chain connects TRBV11-1 to TRBJ1-5; a weak D match, TRBD1 (5 bases). The CDR3 runs to 14 residues. Trimming took 0 bases from V and 2 from J, leaving 5 bases between them. Germline V gene lookup returns CDR1 SGHAT and CDR2 FQDESV (reference sequence). CDR3 bases: TGTGCCAGCAGCTTAGCAGGGGGCAATCAGCCCCAGCATTTT. Amino acids: CASSLAGGNQPQHF.

V and J are TRBV4-2 and TRBJ2-1, with TRBD2 identical over 9 bases. This CDR3 is 20 amino acids long. Trimming took 4 bases from V and 1 from J; bases not matched to a gene: 17. Germline CDR1 reads LGHNA; CDR2 reads YNFKEQ. CDR3 sequence reads: CASSRRLEMTSGNSYNEQFF. Written as DNA, the CDR3 is TGTGCCAGCAGCCGTAGGCTGGAAATGACTAGCGGAAATTCCTACAATGAGCAGTTCTTC.

This clone was seen once. The gene calls are TRBV7-4 and TRBJ2-7, with a weak D call TRBD1 (5 bases). Germline CDR1 is SGHVT and CDR2 is SQSDAQ. CDR3 length equals 17 residues. Trimming took off 0 bases at V and 1 base at J, with 16 bases between the two ends. The DNA for the CDR3 is TGTGCCAGCAGCTTAGCGCTGGATAGGGGCTTATCCTACGAGCAGTACTTC. Amino acid sequence: CASSLALDRGLSYEQYF.

V is TRBV7-2 and J is TRBJ1-3, with D possibly TRBD1 on 6 matching bases. CDR3 size: 15 residues. Germline CDR1 reads SGHTA; CDR2 reads FQGNSA. The ends were cut back, 0 bases at V and 11 bases at J, with 17 bases in the middle. CDR3 residues: CASSLALIQGQSIYF. For the CDR3, the DNA is TGTGCCAGCAGCTTAGCCCTAATACAGGGTCAGTCCATATATTTT.

The chain links TRBV11-2 to TRBJ1-2, with 7 bases matching TRBD1. The V gene end was trimmed by 5 bases and the J gene end by 0 bases; junction bases not matched to a gene: 9. The germline CDR1 and CDR2 sequences are SGHAT and FQNNGV. This CDR3 contains 16 residues. CDR3 DNA: TGTGCCAGCAGCCACGGTCCCGACAGGGCTAACTATGGCTACACCTTC. Translation: CASSHGPDRANYGYTF.

This sequence joins TRBV7-2 and TRBJ2-7; no reliable D call. This CDR3 spans 15 amino acids. CDR1 and CDR2 (germline): SGHTA, FQGNSA. With 1 base removed from V and 0 bases from J, the gap between germline ends came to 10 bases. This CDR3 is CASSLDISASYEQYF. As DNA, the CDR3 is TGTGCCAGCAGCTTAGACATCTCCGCCTCCTACGAGCAGTACTTC.

This clone is a singleton in its sample. The chain uses TRBV6-5 and TRBJ2-5, with TRBD2 matching over 8 bases. The V gene's germline CDR1 is MNHEY and CDR2 SVGAGI. The CDR3 runs 14 residues. V was clipped by 9 bases and J by 3 bases; unmatched bases: 9. The CDR3 protein is CASQDVGGEETQYF. For the CDR3, the DNA is TGTGCCAGTCAAGACGTCGGGGGGGAAGAGACCCAGTACTTC.

CDR3 nucleotide sequence: TGTGCCAGCAGTTCAGTGACAGGGGCTGAGCAGTACTTC. Its protein product is CASSSVTGAEQYF. V gene TRBV27 combines with J gene TRBJ2-7, with TRBD1 identical over 8 bases. J was trimmed by 7 bases and V by 4 bases; bases with no gene match: 6. Germline CDR1 reads MNHEY; CDR2 reads SMNVEV (reference sequence). This CDR3 region has 13 residues.

In this sample, this clone turned up once. The chain uses TRBV19 and TRBJ1-1; the D is unclear. The germline V gene encodes CDR1 LNHDA and CDR2 SQIVND (reference sequence). The CDR3 totals 13 residues. The ends were cut back, 6 bases at V and 3 bases at J, with 11 bases in the middle. The CDR3 sequence: CASRRSVDTEAFF. The CDR3 DNA is TGTGCCAGTAGAAGGAGTGTAGACACTGAAGCTTTCTTT.

This chain uses TRBV7-2 with TRBJ1-5; 7 nucleotides line up with TRBD1. Germline CDR1 reads SGHTA; CDR2 reads FQGNSA. The CDR3 consists of 14 residues. The V segment lost 4 bases and the J segment 2 bases; nucleotides outside the gene matches: 2. The CDR3 protein is CASSSDRGNQPQHF. The CDR3 DNA sequence: TGTGCCAGCAGCTCAGACAGGGGCAATCAGCCCCAGCATTTT.

This clone was observed once. The CDR3 DNA reads as TGTGCCAGCAGTGTCCTAGGACAGGAACAAGAGACCCAGTACTTC. Protein: CASSVLGQEQETQYF. The V and J genes are TRBV25-1 and TRBJ2-5; 7 bases map to TRBD1. The germline CDR1 and CDR2 sequences are MGHDK and SYGVNS. V was clipped by 4 bases and J by 2 bases; unmatched bases: 7. CDR3 length equals 15 residues.

The rearrangement joins TRBV18 to TRBJ2-5, with 12 bases that match TRBD1. Germline values: CDR1 KGHSH, CDR2 LQKENI. CDR3 size: 14 residues. V was pared by 8 bases and J by 5 bases, with 6 bases of the junction left unmatched. The CDR3 sequence: CASRGTGGTETQYF. The CDR3 DNA follows: TGTGCCAGCAGGGGGACAGGGGGCACGGAGACCCAGTACTTC.

V usage is TRBV12-5 and J usage is TRBJ1-2; D not resolved. V lost 1 base and J 5 bases, leaving 5 bases between the germline ends. Germline assignment: CDR1 LGHNT and CDR2 FRNRAP. CDR3 size: 12 residues. The CDR3 DNA reads as TGTGCTAGTGGTTTGGGAGGGTATGGCTACACCTTC. It codes for CASGLGGYGYTF.

The V gene is TRBV6-6, the J gene TRBJ2-4; D is undetermined. The CDR3 sequence is 13 residues long. Germline CDR1 MNHNY, CDR2 SVGAGI (reference sequence). V was cut by 6 bases and J by 6 bases, with 12 bases left in between. CDR3 sequence (DNA): TGTGCCAGCAGCCCCGACCCGGGAAACATTCAGTACTTC. Its protein is CASSPDPGNIQYF.

This clone was seen a single time. This chain joins TRBV15 and TRBJ1-4, with TRBD1 identical over 9 bases. Germline V gene lookup returns CDR1 LNHNV and CDR2 YYDKDF (reference sequence). This CDR3 comprises 16 residues. After removal of 1 base from V and 4 bases from J, the junction contained 4 bases not matched to a gene. In nucleotides, the CDR3 is TGTGCCACCAGCAGAGGACAGGGGGGGGGTAATGAAAAACTGTTTTTT. Its protein product is CATSRGQGGGNEKLFF.

The chain links TRBV10-3 to TRBJ2-5; D is possibly TRBD1 (5 bases). Per the germline V gene, CDR1 is ENHRY and CDR2 is SYGVKD. Between the trimmed V and J ends, which lost 3 bases and 4 bases, there was a span of 9 bases. The CDR3 is made up of 13 amino acids. This chain's CDR3 is CAISEGAVETQYF. DNA for the CDR3: TGTGCCATCAGTGAAGGGGCAGTAGAGACCCAGTACTTC.

This clone was detected only once. The rearrangement links TRBV18 to TRBJ2-7; 10 bases fit TRBD1. The germline CDR1 and CDR2 sequences are KGHSH and LQKENI. V gave up 4 bases and J gave up 2 bases; unmatched junction bases: 5. The CDR3 is made up of 15 amino acids. In DNA, the CDR3 is TGTGCCAGCTCACTCCGGACAGGGGGGACCTACGAGCAGTACTTC. Translated: CASSLRTGGTYEQYF.

The gene calls are TRBV28 and TRBJ1-3; D gene unclear. This CDR3 is 16 amino acids long. Germline assignment: CDR1 MDHEN and CDR2 SYDVKM. Trimming cost V 5 bases and J 0 bases, with 14 bases left between them. The CDR3 sequence is CASSAGEGSSGNTIYF. The CDR3 DNA reads as TGTGCCAGCAGTGCGGGCGAGGGTAGCTCTGGAAACACCATATATTTT. The variable domain in full, with the rest retrieved from reference TRBV28 and TRBJ1-3, is DVKVTQSSRYLVKRTGEKVFLECVQDMDHENMFWYRQDPGLGLRLIYFSYDVKMKEKGDIPEGYSVSREKKERFSLILESASTNQTSMYLCASSAGEGSSGNTIYFGEGSWLTVV.

The CDR3 DNA follows: TGTGCCACCAGAGGACAGGACCAAGAGACCCAGTACTTC. This gives the protein CATRGQDQETQYF. The rearrangement links TRBV7-2 to TRBJ2-5; TRBD1 agrees at 7 bases. After removal of 10 bases from V and 0 bases from J, the junction contained 5 bases not matched to a gene. Germline V gene lookup returns CDR1 SGHTA and CDR2 FQGNSA. This CDR3 spans 13 amino acids.

This clone was picked up one time. The chain recombines TRBV7-2 with TRBJ2-3; D is uncertain. Trimming shortened V by 2 bases and J by 5 bases, and 5 bases separated the two germline ends. Per germline, CDR1 SGHTA and CDR2 FQGNSA. The CDR3 consists of 12 residues. The CDR3 nucleotides are TGTGCCAGCAGCTTAACGAGAGATACGCAGTATTTT. Protein product: CASSLTRDTQYF.